This T cell receptor beta chain was captured by sequencing in a study of cytomegalovirus exposure and HLA in healthy donors. Trimming left V 5 bases short and J 2 bases short, with 13 bases between. Germline lookup yields CDR1 SGHVS and CDR2 FNYEAQ. The CDR3 loop spans 15 amino acids. Comments on this clone: The antigen remains unidentified.

Study-wide results and caveats: High sensitivity and specificity were reportedly achieved when the classifier diagnosed cytomegalovirus status. The availability of immune exposure information extended only to CMV serostatus.

60 Vbeta and 13 Jbeta primers were used in PCR. Method: immunoSEQ multiplex PCR; TCRdb's copy keeps in-frame clones and lacks some. This sample yields about 150,000 clones, of which roughly 82% are seen a single time; roughly 6.7% belongs to the top ten. The sample comprised PBMCs. The sequence was obtained from a man in his fifties or sixties in good health and CMV-seropositive. This chain connects TRBV7-6 to TRBJ1-5, with TRBD1 as a possible D gene (5 bases). CDR3 sequence (DNA): TGTGCCAGCAGCCTTGGGGCAGTCGGCAATCAGCCCCAGCATTTT. The encoded protein is CASSLGAVGNQPQHF. The full variable domain, its missing parts supplied by reference TRBV7-6 and TRBJ1-5, is GAGVSQSPRYKVTKRGQDVALRCDPISGHVSLYWYRQALGQGPEFLTYFNYEAQQDKSGLPNDRFSAERPEGSISTLTIQRTEQRDSAMYRCASSLGAVGNQPQHFGDGTRLSIL.